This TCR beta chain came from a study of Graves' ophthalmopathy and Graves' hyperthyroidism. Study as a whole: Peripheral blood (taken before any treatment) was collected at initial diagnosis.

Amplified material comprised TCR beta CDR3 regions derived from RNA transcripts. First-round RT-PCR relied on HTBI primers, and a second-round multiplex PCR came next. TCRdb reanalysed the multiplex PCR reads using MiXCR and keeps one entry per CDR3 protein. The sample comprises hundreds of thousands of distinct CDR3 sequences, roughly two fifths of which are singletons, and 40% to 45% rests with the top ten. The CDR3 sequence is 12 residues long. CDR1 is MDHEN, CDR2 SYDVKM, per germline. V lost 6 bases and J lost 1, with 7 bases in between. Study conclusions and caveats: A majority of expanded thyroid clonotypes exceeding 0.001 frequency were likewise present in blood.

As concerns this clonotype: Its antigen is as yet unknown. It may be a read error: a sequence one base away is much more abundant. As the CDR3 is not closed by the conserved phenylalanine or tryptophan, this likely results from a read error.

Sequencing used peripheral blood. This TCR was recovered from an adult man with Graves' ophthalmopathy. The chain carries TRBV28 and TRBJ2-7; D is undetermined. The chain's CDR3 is CASRTSSYEQYC. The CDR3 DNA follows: TGTGCCAGCAGGACGTCGTCCTACGAGCAGTACTGC.